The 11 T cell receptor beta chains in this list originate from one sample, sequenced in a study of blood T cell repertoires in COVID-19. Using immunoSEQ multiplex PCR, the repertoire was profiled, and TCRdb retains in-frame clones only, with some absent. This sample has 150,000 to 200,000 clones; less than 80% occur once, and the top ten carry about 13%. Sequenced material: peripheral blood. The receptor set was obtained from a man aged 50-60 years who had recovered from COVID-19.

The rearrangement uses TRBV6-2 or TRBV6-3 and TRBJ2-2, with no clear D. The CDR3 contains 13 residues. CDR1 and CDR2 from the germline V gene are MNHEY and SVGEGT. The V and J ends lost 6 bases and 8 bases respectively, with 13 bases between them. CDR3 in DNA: TGTGCCAGCAGCGATACGCAGTTTGGGGAGCTGTTTTTT. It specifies CASSDTQFGELFF.

In DNA, the CDR3 is TGTGCCAGCAGCTTATATGGGACTAGCGGGAGGGCCACAGATACGCAGTATTTT. Its protein product is CASSLYGTSGRATDTQYF. The rearrangement joins TRBV7-3 to TRBJ2-3, with 16 bases aligning to TRBD2. The germline gives CDR1 SGHTA, CDR2 FQGTGA. This CDR3 has 18 amino acids. V lost 2 bases to trimming and J lost 2 bases; unmatched junction nucleotides: 4. Drawing the rest from reference TRBV7-3 and TRBJ2-3, the complete variable domain is GAGVSQTPSNKVTEKGKYVELRCDPISGHTALYWYRQSLGQGPEFLIYFQGTGAADDSGLPNDRFFAVRPEGSVSTLKIQRTERGDSAVYLCASSLYGTSGRATDTQYFGPGTRLTVL.

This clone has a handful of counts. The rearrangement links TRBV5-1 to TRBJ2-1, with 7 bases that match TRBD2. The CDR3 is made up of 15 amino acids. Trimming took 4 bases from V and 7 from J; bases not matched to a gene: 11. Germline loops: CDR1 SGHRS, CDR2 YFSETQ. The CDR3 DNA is TGCGCCAGCAGCACCGGGAGGCCCCTCGGGAATGAGCAGTTCTTC. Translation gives CASSTGRPLGNEQFF.

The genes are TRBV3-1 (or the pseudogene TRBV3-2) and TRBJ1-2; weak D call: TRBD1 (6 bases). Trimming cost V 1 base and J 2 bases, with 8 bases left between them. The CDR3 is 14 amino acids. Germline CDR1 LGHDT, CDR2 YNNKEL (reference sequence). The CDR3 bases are TGTGCCAGCAGCCAAGCGACAGGCAACTATGGCTACACCTTC. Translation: CASSQATGNYGYTF.

Written as DNA, the CDR3 is TGTGCCTGGAGTAGAAATTCGGGAGCTTCGAACACTGAAGCTTTCTTT. It encodes CAWSRNSGASNTEAFF. The chain uses TRBV30 and TRBJ1-1; D is unresolved. Germline assignment: CDR1 GTSNPN and CDR2 SVGIG (reference sequence). V lost 2 bases and J 1 base, leaving 17 bases between the germline ends. The length of the CDR3 is 16 residues. The entire variable domain, with the rest obtained from reference TRBV30 and TRBJ1-1, is as follows: SQTIHQWPATLVQPVGSPLSLECTVEGTSNPNLYWYRQAAGRGLQLLFYSVGIGQISSEVPQNLSASRPQDRQFILSSKKLLLSDSGFYLCAWSRNSGASNTEAFFGQGTRLTVV.

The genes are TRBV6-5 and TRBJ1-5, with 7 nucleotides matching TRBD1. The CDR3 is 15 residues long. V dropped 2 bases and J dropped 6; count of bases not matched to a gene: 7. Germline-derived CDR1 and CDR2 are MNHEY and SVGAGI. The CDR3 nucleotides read TGTGCCAGCAGTTACAGGGGGCCCGAAGGTCAGCCCCAGCATTTT. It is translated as CASSYRGPEGQPQHF.

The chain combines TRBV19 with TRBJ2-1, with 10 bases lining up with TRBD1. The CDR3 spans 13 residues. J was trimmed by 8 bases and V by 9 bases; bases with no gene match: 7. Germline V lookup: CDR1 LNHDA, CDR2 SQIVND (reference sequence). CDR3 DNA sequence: TGTGCCAGCAGGGACAGGGGAGGCGATGAGCAGTTCTTC. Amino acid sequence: CASRDRGGDEQFF.

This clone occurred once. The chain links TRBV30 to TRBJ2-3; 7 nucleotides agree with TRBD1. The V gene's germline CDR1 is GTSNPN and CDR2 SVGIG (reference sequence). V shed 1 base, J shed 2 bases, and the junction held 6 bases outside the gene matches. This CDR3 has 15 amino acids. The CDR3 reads CAWSAMGQITDTQYF. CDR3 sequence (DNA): TGTGCCTGGAGTGCGATGGGACAGATCACAGATACGCAGTATTTT.

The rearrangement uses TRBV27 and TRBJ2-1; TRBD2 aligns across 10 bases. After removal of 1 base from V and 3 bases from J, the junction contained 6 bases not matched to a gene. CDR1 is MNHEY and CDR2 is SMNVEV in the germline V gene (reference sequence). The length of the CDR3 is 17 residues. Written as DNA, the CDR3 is TGTGCCAGCAGTTTATTGTCTAGCGGGAGTCTCTACAATGAGCAGTTCTTC. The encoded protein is CASSLLSSGSLYNEQFF.

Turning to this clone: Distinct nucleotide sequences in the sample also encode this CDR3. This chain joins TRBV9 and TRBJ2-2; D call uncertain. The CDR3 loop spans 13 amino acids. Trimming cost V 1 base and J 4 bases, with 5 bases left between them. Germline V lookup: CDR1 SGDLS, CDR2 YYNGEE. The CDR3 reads CASSVYVTGELFF. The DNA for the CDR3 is TGTGCCAGCAGCGTATATGTCACCGGGGAGCTGTTTTTT.

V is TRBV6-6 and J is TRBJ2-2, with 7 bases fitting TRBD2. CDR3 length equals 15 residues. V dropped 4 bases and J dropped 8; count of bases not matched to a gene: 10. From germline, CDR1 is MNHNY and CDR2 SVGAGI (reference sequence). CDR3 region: CASSSRGRSSGELFF. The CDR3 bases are TGTGCCAGCAGTTCCCGCGGGAGAAGTTCGGGGGAGCTGTTTTTT.